The rows below give T cell receptor beta chains drawn from one sample of a study of blood T cell repertoires in COVID-19. Sequenced by immunoSEQ multiplex PCR; TCRdb stores in-frame clones only, minus some. This sample carries 200,000 to 300,000 clones, about 90% of them seen once, and the ten largest clones take 3.7%. The sequencing sample was made of peripheral blood. Receptor source: a woman aged 40 to 50 with acute or convalescent COVID-19. Both conserved end residues are part of each CDR3.

>TRBV10-3
CAISESSGRNEQFF
>TRBV6-5
CASSGPNTGELFF
>TRBV7-8
CASSLAGQEWAEAFF
>TRBV7-2
CASSFTTGRGYTF
>TRBV6-5
CASSYSIGNGYTF
>TRBV27
CASSFRGSYGYTF
>TRBV25-1
CASSEYAGHGYTF
>TRBV3-1/TRBV3-2
CASSQDLGTGGPDTQYF
>TRBV6-6
CASSYSGLAAGDEQFF
>TRBV19
CASSQGGTSGYTF
>TRBV5-5
CASSPYGGVGEAFF
>TRBV19
CASTIGWGRFSDQPQHF
>TRBV13
CASSYSRQTLGGTGELFF
>TRBV13
CASSLDRGNGYTF
>TRBV5-1
CASSLPGGGDTEAFF
>TRBV5-1
CASSLVTGESGANVLTF
>TRBV12-3/TRBV12-4
CASRRGGTEAFF
>TRBV9
CASSDQSGEANTGELFF
>TRBV7-2
CASSFRGGDTQYF
>TRBV14
CASSPGLGGQETQYF
>TRBV25-1
CASRGSGGNTGELFF
>TRBV6-5
CASSYSDRAEKGEF
>TRBV18
CASFTGIGSPLHF
>TRBV10-1
CASSEQSTTEAFF
>TRBV5-1
CASSQGNTEAFF
>TRBV25-1
CASSESRPSGANVLTF
>TRBV5-1
CASSSGQGGEAFF
>TRBV7-2
CASSLLRTGNDGYTF
>TRBV28
CASSFNFYGYTF
>TRBV28
CASSPTSFAADTQYF
>TRBV7-3
CASSPSRGRAGELFF
>TRBV5-1
CASREGTLNTGELFF
>TRBV6-4
CASSDVPGTEAFF
>TRBV7-8
CASGSGGAADTQYF
>TRBV14
CASSPTGGENTEAFF
>TRBV19
CASSDPSGGSPDTQYF
>TRBV2
CASNRGQNIQYF
>TRBV5-8
CASSLPRRSYNEQFF
>TRBV5-6
CASSSTVSLQPQHF
>TRBV9
CASSPWDRNSGNTIYF
>TRBV5-4
CASSPGGLTANSGANVLTF
>TRBV4-1
CASSQGPPGSPPDNQPQHF
>TRBV24-1
CATSGIDSNTGELFF
>TRBV7-9
CASSLVGGGTEAFF
>TRBV12-5
CASGFAGGNEQFF
>TRBV11-2
CASGQRAALNEKLFF
>TRBV6-6
CASSEGGADTEAFF
>TRBV5-4
CASSPRAGGYNEQFF
>TRBV9
CASSVPGQVGNTIYF
>TRBV3-1/TRBV3-2
CASSRETDGGLRGRNEQFF